A few counts support the clone carrying this TCR beta chain. This sample is part of a study of cytotoxic CD8 clonotypes in ibrutinib-treated CLL. In the study overall: Patient counts were some 11 relapsed/refractory, more than 14 treatment-naive and some 17 IGHV unmutated. Mean values per sample were a few hundred thousand productive templates and tens of thousands of productive rearrangements. Response material was collected after a median about 11 months of treatment, range 6 to 36.

The CDR3 runs to 14 residues. In germline, CDR1 is SGHDT, CDR2 YYEEEE. Trimming pared 0 bases from V and 6 bases from J, leaving 12 bases between. Depths of 1 in 200,000 to 1 in 1 million T cells were the sequencing target. The repertoire was sequenced with immunoSEQ multiplex PCR; TCRdb's copy has only in-frame clones and lacks some. The data contain approximately 100,000 clones, about 58% of them singletons. The sequence came from a human donor with chronic lymphocytic leukemia. The chain recombines TRBV5-6 with TRBJ1-1, with a possible D match to TRBD1 (5 bases). The source was PBMCs, collected after 24 months of ibrutinib treatment. Here the CDR3 DNA reads TGTGCCAGCAGCTTGGGGGGCCAGTTCCCTGAAGCTTTCTTT. Encoded protein: CASSLGGQFPEAFF.